In this sample, the clone carrying this TCR beta chain turned up a few times. Its antigen is not known. The data originate from a study of beta chain features in type 1 diabetes. V dropped 0 bases and J dropped 0; count of bases not matched to a gene: 0. Germline V lookup: CDR1 SGHDT, CDR2 YYEEEE. The CDR3 spans 15 residues. Whole-study results and caveats: For Type 1 diabetes patients, all four CD4+ subsets carried TCRB CDR3s that were moderately but significantly shorter. There was a possibility that cDNA sequencing over-represented cells with high TCR expression. At VDJ recombination sites, type 1 diabetes patients had fewer insertions and more deleted nucleotides.

Investigators reverse transcribed all isolated RNA, so they sequenced expressed TCRB transcripts. Produced via immunoSEQ multiplex PCR; TCRdb's table is partial and in-frame only. The table has around 170,000 clones, 7.5% to 10% seen once. The clonotype originates from a young woman in good health. The sequencing input was central memory CD4+ T cells from blood. This sequence joins TRBV5-6 and TRBJ2-3, with 8 nucleotides matching TRBD2. The CDR3 here is CASSLVAGSTDTQYF. The DNA for the CDR3 is TGTGCCAGCAGCTTGGTAGCGGGGAGCACAGATACGCAGTATTTT.